These 22 T cell receptor beta chains were all obtained from the same sample, sequenced in a study of T cells expressing NK-cell markers. TCRdb re-called the 5' RACE reads and gives one entry per CDR3 protein, without DNA. Its table lists about 380,000 distinct CDR3 sequences. Sequenced sample: blood T cells: a sorted CD56 or NKG2C T cell subset, CD4+ or CD8+ T cells, or bulk PBMC T cells (not recorded which). Receptors originate from a man aged 18-69 years in good health.

The CDR3 is CAVRGGGAGELFF. The chain combines TRBV19 with TRBJ2-2; TCRdb proposes TRBD1, but this gene call is untestable without DNA. Germline loops: CDR1 LNHDA, CDR2 SQIVND (reference sequence). The CDR3 is 13 amino acids.

V gene TRBV10-2 combines with J gene TRBJ2-1; absent DNA, TCRdb's TRBD2 call cannot be checked. This CDR3 has 13 amino acids. Germline lookup yields CDR1 WSHSY and CDR2 SAAADI. This CDR3 reads CATRLAGEYEQFF.

V gene TRBV29-1 combines with J gene TRBJ2-1; TCRdb indicates TRBD2, and absent DNA this call remains unverified. Germline assignment: CDR1 SQVTM and CDR2 ANQGSEA. The CDR3 extends over 14 amino acids. CDR3 residues: CSVRGLDLYNEQFF.

This rearrangement joins TRBV20-1 to TRBJ1-1; there is no DNA to check the TCRdb D call of TRBD1. From germline, CDR1 is DFQATT and CDR2 SNEGSKA (reference sequence). The CDR3 runs 16 residues. The CDR3 loop is CSARGRGLIWNTEAFF.

The chain employs TRBV5-1 and TRBJ1-6; TCRdb's assignment of TRBD1 cannot be checked, as there is no DNA. The CDR3 spans 17 residues. The germline CDR1 and CDR2 sequences are SGHRS and YFSETQ. CDR3 sequence: CASSSTFLDRARSPLHF.

The chain uses TRBV7-6 and TRBJ2-1; TCRdb lists TRBD1, though no DNA is available to test this call. CDR3 length: 14 amino acids. The germline V gene encodes CDR1 SGHVS and CDR2 FNYEAQ. CDR3 in amino acids: CASSLGGAGNEQFF.

This chain's CDR3 is CASSLRGLGGIYEQYF. The chain carries TRBV7-9 and TRBJ2-7; absent DNA, TCRdb's TRBD1 call cannot be checked. CDR1 and CDR2 from the germline V gene are SEHNR and FQNEAQ (reference sequence). The CDR3 has 16 residues.

The CDR3 spells CASRSDGAGSRSGANVLTF. V is TRBV27 and J is TRBJ2-6; TCRdb calls TRBD1, which cannot be checked without DNA. Germline CDR1 reads MNHEY; CDR2 reads SMNVEV (reference sequence). The CDR3 is made up of 19 amino acids.

V is TRBV10-2 and J is TRBJ1-6. This CDR3 has 16 residues. Germline CDR1 and CDR2: WSHSY and SAAADI. The CDR3 spells CASSGNVGLTDSPLHF.

The chain is built from TRBV4-2 and TRBJ2-5. There are 14 residues in the CDR3. The germline V gene has CDR1 LGHNA and CDR2 YNFKEQ. The CDR3: CASSQVSGVETQYF.

CDR3 in amino acids: CASSLGDRDSYEQYF. This chain connects TRBV5-6 to TRBJ2-7; the TCRdb D gene call, TRBD1, has no DNA to confirm it. This CDR3 is built from 15 residues. CDR1 is SGHDT and CDR2 is YYEEEE in the germline V gene.

This chain joins TRBV7-3 and TRBJ1-2; TCRdb outputs TRBD1, but without DNA this stays unchecked. The CDR3 runs to 15 residues. The germline CDR1 and CDR2 sequences are SGHTA and FQGTGA. The CDR3 loop is CASPQGEKTNYGYTF.

This chain joins TRBV5-1 and TRBJ2-7; TCRdb's assignment of TRBD2 cannot be checked, as there is no DNA. The CDR3 is made up of 14 amino acids. Germline values: CDR1 SGHRS, CDR2 YFSETQ. CDR3 amino acids: CASRRDRYSYEQYF. Based on the CDR3 plus reference TRBV5-1 and TRBJ2-7, the full variable domain is KAGVTQTPRYLIKTRGQQVTLSCSPISGHRSVSWYQQTPGQGLQFLFEYFSETQRNKGNFPGRFSGRQFSNSRSEMNVSTLELGDSALYLCASRRDRYSYEQYFGPGTRLTVT.

The chain recombines TRBV12-3 or TRBV12-4 with TRBJ2-2; TCRdb's D call of TRBD1 is untestable without DNA. CDR3 length equals 18 residues. CDR3 region: CASSLRDRGRGGTGELFF.

The gene calls are TRBV20-1 and TRBJ2-3. The CDR3 runs 13 residues. Germline CDR1 is DFQATT and CDR2 is SNEGSKA (reference sequence). CDR3 residues: CSARDRVADTQYF.

The chain uses TRBV30 and TRBJ2-3; no DNA is available, so the TRBD2 call from TCRdb remains unchecked. Germline V CDR1 and CDR2: GTSNPN, SVGIG (reference sequence). This CDR3 is 17 amino acids long. CDR3 loop: CAWSVLRTSGTTDTQYF.

The CDR3 loop reads CASSLDPNTEAFF. V gene TRBV5-1 combines with J gene TRBJ1-1. This CDR3 has 13 residues. Germline lookup yields CDR1 SGHRS and CDR2 YFSETQ.

This CDR3 is CATRTSRTGGTDTQYF. The V gene is TRBV15, the J gene TRBJ2-3; absent DNA, TCRdb's TRBD1 call cannot be checked. This CDR3 comprises 16 residues. Germline CDR1 LNHNV, CDR2 YYDKDF (reference sequence).

The genes are TRBV6-5 and TRBJ2-5. The CDR3 length is 14 residues. Germline CDR1 is MNHEY and CDR2 is SVGAGI. The CDR3 loop reads CASTYRASGETQYF.

The chain couples TRBV15 to TRBJ1-3. The CDR3 extends over 13 amino acids. Germline V CDR1 and CDR2: LNHNV, YYDKDF (reference sequence). CDR3 loop: CATSPGVENTIYF.

This chain joins TRBV12-3 or TRBV12-4 and TRBJ2-2. CDR3 length: 14 amino acids. Here the CDR3 reads CASSEYSETGELFF.

The chain employs TRBV7-8 and TRBJ2-7; no DNA is available, so the TRBD1 call from TCRdb remains unchecked. Germline V gene sequence: CDR1 SGHVS, CDR2 FQNEAQ. This CDR3 is 14 amino acids long. CDR3 residues: CASSLMGRAYEQYF.